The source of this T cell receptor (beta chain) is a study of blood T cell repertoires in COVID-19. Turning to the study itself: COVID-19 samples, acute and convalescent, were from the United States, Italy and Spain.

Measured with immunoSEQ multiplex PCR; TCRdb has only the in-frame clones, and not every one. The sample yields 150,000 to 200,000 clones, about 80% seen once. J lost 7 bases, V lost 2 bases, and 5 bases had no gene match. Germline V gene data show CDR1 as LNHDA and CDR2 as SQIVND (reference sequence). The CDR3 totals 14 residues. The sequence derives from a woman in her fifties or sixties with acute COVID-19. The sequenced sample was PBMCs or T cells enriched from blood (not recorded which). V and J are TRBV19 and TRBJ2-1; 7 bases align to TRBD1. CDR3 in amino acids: CASSIRGPGNEQFF. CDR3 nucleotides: TGTGCCAGTAGTATAAGGGGGCCAGGGAATGAGCAGTTCTTC. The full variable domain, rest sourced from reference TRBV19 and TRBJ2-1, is DGGITQSPKYLFRKEGQNVTLSCEQNLNHDAMYWYRQDPGQGLRLIYYSQIVNDFQKGDIAEGYSVSREKKESFPLTVTSAQKNPTAFYLCASSIRGPGNEQFFGPGTRLTVL.